This TCR beta chain emerged from a study of beta chain features in type 1 diabetes. Findings of the study overall: All four CD4+ subsets from Type 1 diabetes patients carried moderately but significantly shorter TCRB CDR3s. Among patients, naive, central memory and Treg TCRB repertoires appeared more similar than among healthy donors.

In the case of this clone: Its antigen is not identified.

Expressed TCRB transcripts were sequenced because the entire RNA isolate underwent reverse transcription. Method: immunoSEQ multiplex PCR; TCRdb's copy keeps in-frame clones and lacks some. The table has 160,000 or so clones, approximately 9% seen once; the top ten hold approximately 2.2%. CD4+ cells of the naive, central memory, regulatory and stem cell-like memory types were sorted via CD45RO/CCR7/CD25/CD127/CD95/CD27. Each population that was sorted was more than 95% pure. The sequenced sample was central memory CD4+ T cells from blood. The receptor comes from a woman aged 18 to 35 in good health.

CDR3 sequence (DNA): TGTGCCTGGAGTTCCCGGACATCCCACACTGAAGCTTTCTTT. Residues: CAWSSRTSHTEAFF. V gene TRBV30 combines with J gene TRBJ1-1, with a possible D match to TRBD1 (5 bases). V dropped 2 bases and J dropped 3 bases, with 13 bases sitting between them. The V gene's germline CDR1 is GTSNPN and CDR2 SVGIG (reference sequence). The CDR3 length is 14 residues.